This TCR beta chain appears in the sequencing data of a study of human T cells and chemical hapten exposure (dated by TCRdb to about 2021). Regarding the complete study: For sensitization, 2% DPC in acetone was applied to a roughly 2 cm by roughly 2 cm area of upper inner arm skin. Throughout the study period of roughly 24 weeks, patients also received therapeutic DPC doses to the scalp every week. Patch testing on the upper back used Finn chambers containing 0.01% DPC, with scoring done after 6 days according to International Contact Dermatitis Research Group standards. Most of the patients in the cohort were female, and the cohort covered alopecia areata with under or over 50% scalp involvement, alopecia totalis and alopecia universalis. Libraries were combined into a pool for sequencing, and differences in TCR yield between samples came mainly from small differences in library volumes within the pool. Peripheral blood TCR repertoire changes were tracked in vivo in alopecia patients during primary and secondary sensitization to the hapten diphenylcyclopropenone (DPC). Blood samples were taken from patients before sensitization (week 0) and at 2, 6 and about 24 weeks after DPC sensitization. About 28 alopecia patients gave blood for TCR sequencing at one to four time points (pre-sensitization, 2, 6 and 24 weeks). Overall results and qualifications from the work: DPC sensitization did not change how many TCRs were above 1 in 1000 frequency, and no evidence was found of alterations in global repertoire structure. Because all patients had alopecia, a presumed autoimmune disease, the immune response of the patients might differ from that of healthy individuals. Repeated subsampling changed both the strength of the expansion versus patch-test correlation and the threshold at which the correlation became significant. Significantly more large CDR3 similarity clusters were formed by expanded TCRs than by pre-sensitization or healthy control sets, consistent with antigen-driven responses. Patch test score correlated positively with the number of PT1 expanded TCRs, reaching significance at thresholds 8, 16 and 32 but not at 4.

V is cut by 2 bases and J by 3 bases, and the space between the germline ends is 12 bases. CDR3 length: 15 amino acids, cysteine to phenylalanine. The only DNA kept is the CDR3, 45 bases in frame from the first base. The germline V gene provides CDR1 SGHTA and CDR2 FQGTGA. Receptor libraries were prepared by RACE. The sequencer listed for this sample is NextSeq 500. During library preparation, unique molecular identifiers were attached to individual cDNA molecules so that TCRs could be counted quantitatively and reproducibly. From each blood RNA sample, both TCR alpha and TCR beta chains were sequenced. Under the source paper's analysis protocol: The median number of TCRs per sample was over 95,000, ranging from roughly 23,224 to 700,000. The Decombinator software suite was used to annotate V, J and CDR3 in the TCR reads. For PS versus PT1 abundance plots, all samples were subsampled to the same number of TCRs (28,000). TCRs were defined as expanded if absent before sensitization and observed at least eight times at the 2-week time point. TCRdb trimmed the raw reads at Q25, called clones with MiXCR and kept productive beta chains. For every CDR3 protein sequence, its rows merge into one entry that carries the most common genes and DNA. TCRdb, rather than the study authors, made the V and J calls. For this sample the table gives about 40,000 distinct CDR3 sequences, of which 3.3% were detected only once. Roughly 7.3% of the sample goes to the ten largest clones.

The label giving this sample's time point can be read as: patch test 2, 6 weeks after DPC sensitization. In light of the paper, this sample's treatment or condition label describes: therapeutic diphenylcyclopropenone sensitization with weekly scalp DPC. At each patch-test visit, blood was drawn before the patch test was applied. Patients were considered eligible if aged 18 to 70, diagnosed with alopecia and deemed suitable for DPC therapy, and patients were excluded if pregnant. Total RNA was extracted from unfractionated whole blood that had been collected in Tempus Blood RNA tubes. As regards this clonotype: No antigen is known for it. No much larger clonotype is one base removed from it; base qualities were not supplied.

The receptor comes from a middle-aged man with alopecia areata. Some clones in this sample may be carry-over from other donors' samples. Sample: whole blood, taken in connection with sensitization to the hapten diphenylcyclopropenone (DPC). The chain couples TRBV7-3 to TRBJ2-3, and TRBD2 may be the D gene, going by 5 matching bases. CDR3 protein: CASSLLVRETDTQYF. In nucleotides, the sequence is TGTGCCAGCAGCTTATTAGTACGGGAAACAGATACGCAGTATTTT.